One and the same sample provided the 4 T cell receptor beta chains below, sequenced in a study of T cells expressing NK-cell markers. After re-calling the 5' RACE reads, TCRdb lists one entry per CDR3 protein, DNA absent. In all, the sample yields roughly 420,000 distinct CDR3 sequences. Material: blood T cells: a sorted CD56 or NKG2C T cell subset, CD4+ or CD8+ T cells, or bulk PBMC T cells (not recorded which). The receptors shown here come from a woman aged 18 to 75 in good health.

This chain uses TRBV12-3 or TRBV12-4 with TRBJ1-4; the D gene TCRdb calls, TRBD1, cannot be checked with no DNA. The CDR3 length is 14 residues. This CDR3 is CASSHDRPHEKLFF.

This chain joins TRBV5-6 and TRBJ2-2; without DNA, the TCRdb call of TRBD1 cannot be checked. CDR3 length equals 16 residues. CDR1 and CDR2 (germline): SGHDT, YYEEEE. CDR3 sequence reads: CASSLFTGWDTGELFF. Full variable domain (outside the CDR3, taken from reference TRBV5-6 and TRBJ2-2): DAGVTQSPTHLIKTRGQQVTLRCSPKSGHDTVSWYQQALGQGPQFIFQYYEEEERQRGNFPDRFSGHQFPNYSSELNVNALLLGDSALYLCASSLFTGWDTGELFFGEGSRLTVL.

CDR3 sequence: CATSLGLADYNEQFF. V usage is TRBV15 and J usage is TRBJ2-1; the D gene TCRdb calls, TRBD2, cannot be checked with no DNA. This CDR3 contains 15 residues. CDR1 and CDR2 from the germline V gene are LNHNV and YYDKDF (reference sequence).

The rearrangement joins TRBV7-3 to TRBJ2-5; TCRdb selects TRBD2, and the lack of DNA leaves this call unchecked. CDR1 and CDR2 from the germline V gene are SGHTA and FQGTGA. The CDR3 contains 15 residues. CDR3 region: CASSQGLASQETQYF.